The next 32 T cell receptor beta chains were all read from a single sample in a study of blood T cell repertoires in COVID-19 (dated by TCRdb to the early 2020s). Library prep was done by the immunoSEQ multiplex PCR assay. TCRdb stores this immuneACCESS table with in-frame sequences only. Part of the clones is absent; in the studies checked, under half of the shortfall reflects unresolved V genes, and no reason is known for the rest. The table for this sample lists approximately 190,000 clones; 82% of them were counted only once. Approximately 5.4% of the sample is in the top ten clones. The sample was peripheral blood. These TCRs come from a woman aged 30 to 39 with acute or convalescent COVID-19.

The chain has TRBV2 and TRBJ1-2; the match to TRBD1 covers 12 bases. This CDR3 spans 15 amino acids. V lost 7 bases, J lost 6 bases, and 9 bases stayed unmatched. Germline V gene lookup returns CDR1 SNHLY and CDR2 FYNNEI. CDR3 in amino acids: CASNQIGTGGNGYTF. CDR3 sequence (DNA): TGTGCCAGCAACCAAATAGGGACAGGGGGCAATGGCTACACCTTC.

This clone was picked up a small number of times. The chain recombines TRBV7-9 with TRBJ2-7; D ambiguous. Germline V gene lookup returns CDR1 SEHNR and CDR2 FQNEAQ (reference sequence). The V end was cut by 5 bases, the J end by 7 bases, with 12 bases between. This CDR3 comprises 12 residues. CDR3 bases: TGTGCCAGCAGCGTCGGGTCTCTAGAGCAGTACTTC. As protein: CASSVGSLEQYF.

The chain combines TRBV28 with TRBJ1-3; D is possibly TRBD1 (5 bases). The CDR3 runs 17 residues. The germline CDR1 and CDR2 sequences are MDHEN and SYDVKM. V lost 2 bases and J 3 bases, leaving 17 bases between the germline ends. The CDR3 loop reads CASSLGVMGGVGNTIYF. The CDR3 coding sequence is TGTGCCAGCAGTTTAGGTGTCATGGGGGGGGTTGGAAACACCATATATTTT.

This chain connects TRBV29-1 to TRBJ1-1; D is undetermined. CDR3 length: 14 residues. In germline, CDR1 is SQVTM, CDR2 ANQGSEA. V was shortened by 5 bases and J by 4 bases, with 17 bases between the two germline ends. DNA of the CDR3: TGCAGCGTTTACCCGGTATTGAGGGCCACTGAAGCTTTCTTT. It yields the protein CSVYPVLRATEAFF.

This chain links TRBV11-1 with TRBJ2-1; TRBD1 matches 8 bases. Germline lookup yields CDR1 SGHAT and CDR2 FQDESV (reference sequence). The CDR3 has 14 residues. Losses at the gene ends were 5 bases for V and 5 bases for J; bases not matched to a gene: 5. The CDR3 DNA reads as TGTGCCAGCAGCCAGCGACAGGGGAACAATGAGCAGTTCTTC. Protein: CASSQRQGNNEQFF. The full variable domain, in which reference TRBV11-1 and TRBJ2-1 provide the parts outside the CDR3, is EAEVAQSPRYKITEKSQAVAFWCDPISGHATLYWYRQILGQGPELLVQFQDESVVDDSQLPKDRFSAERLKGVDSTLKIQPAELGDSAMYLCASSQRQGNNEQFFGPGTRLTVL.

This clone has a handful of counts. V is TRBV6-6 and J is TRBJ2-7; D is unresolved. Trimming cost V 6 bases and J 4 bases, with 10 bases left between them. The CDR3 runs to 12 residues. In germline, CDR1 is MNHNY, CDR2 SVGAGI (reference sequence). The CDR3 loop reads CASSPVGYEQYF. As DNA, the CDR3 is TGTGCCAGCAGCCCCGTCGGTTACGAGCAGTACTTC.

This clone appeared a single time. V usage is TRBV6-5 and J usage is TRBJ2-7; 7 bases line up with TRBD1. The CDR3 spans 14 residues. V lost 6 bases to trimming and J lost 4 bases; unmatched junction nucleotides: 9. Germline CDR1 reads MNHEY; CDR2 reads SVGAGI. CDR3 nucleotides: TGTGCCAGCAGCCCCGACAGGGTACAGTACGAGCAGTACTTC. It translates to CASSPDRVQYEQYF.

The CDR3 nucleotides are TGTGCCAGCAGCTTGGCAAGCATATACACAGATACGCAGTATTTT. This encodes CASSLASIYTDTQYF. The chain is built from TRBV5-6 and TRBJ2-3; D remains ambiguous. The CDR3 consists of 15 residues. Trimming removed 0 bases from V and 2 bases from J, with 10 bases in between. Germline V lookup: CDR1 SGHDT, CDR2 YYEEEE.

This chain links TRBV27 with TRBJ1-1; weak D call: TRBD1 (6 bases). The germline V and J ends were trimmed by 6 bases and 1 base, with 9 bases remaining between them. There are 13 residues in the CDR3. Germline CDR1 MNHEY, CDR2 SMNVEV (reference sequence). The DNA of the CDR3 is TGTGCCAGCAGGCTGGACAGGAACACTGAAGCTTTCTTT. Translation gives CASRLDRNTEAFF.

Of note for this clone: The sample carries other DNA sequences with the same CDR3. The V call is TRBV28, the J call TRBJ1-1; tentatively, D is TRBD1 (5 bases). CDR1 and CDR2 from the germline V gene are MDHEN and SYDVKM. V was cut by 7 bases and J by 5 bases, with 11 bases left in between. There are 12 residues in the CDR3. The CDR3 loop is CASIWGGTEAFF. The CDR3 bases are TGTGCCAGCATCTGGGGGGGAACTGAAGCTTTCTTT.

The rearrangement links TRBV6-6 to TRBJ2-1, with 8 bases aligning to TRBD1. Trimming at V came to 0 bases and at J to 2 bases, leaving 0 bases not matched to a gene. In germline, CDR1 is MNHNY, CDR2 SVGAGI (reference sequence). The CDR3 has 15 amino acids. CDR3 sequence reads: CASSYSTGAYNEQFF. CDR3 in DNA: TGTGCCAGCAGTTACTCGACAGGGGCCTACAATGAGCAGTTCTTC.

In this sample, this clone turned up once. The chain uses TRBV5-6 and TRBJ2-5; tentative D call: TRBD2 (6 bases). Trimming took off 0 bases at V and 1 base at J, with 13 bases between the two ends. Germline V gene data show CDR1 as SGHDT and CDR2 as YYEEEE. The CDR3 contains 16 residues. The CDR3 nucleotides read TGTGCCAGCAGCTTGGGGGCGACGGGGGTCCAAGAGACCCAGTACTTC. It is translated as CASSLGATGVQETQYF.

V is TRBV28 and J is TRBJ1-5; possibly TRBD1 for D (6 bases). With 1 base removed from V and 7 bases from J, the gap between germline ends came to 14 bases. Germline V CDR1 and CDR2: MDHEN, SYDVKM. This CDR3 region has 15 residues. The CDR3 loop is CASSLFGQSAQPQHF. CDR3 in DNA: TGTGCCAGCAGTTTATTTGGACAGTCCGCCCAGCCCCAGCATTTT.

V gene TRBV5-4 combines with J gene TRBJ1-2, with D maybe TRBD1 (6 bases). Germline V gene sequence: CDR1 SGHNT, CDR2 YYREEE (reference sequence). The CDR3 is 13 amino acids. V shed 4 bases and J shed 6 bases, with 13 bases lying between them. The CDR3 sequence: CASSLLGQNGYTF. As DNA, the CDR3 is TGTGCCAGCAGCCTGCTAGGACAGAATGGCTACACCTTC.

The genes are TRBV27 and TRBJ2-5; 7 bases align to TRBD1. The germline V gene encodes CDR1 MNHEY and CDR2 SMNVEV (reference sequence). V dropped 8 bases and J dropped 4; count of bases not matched to a gene: 7. CDR3 size: 13 residues. CDR3 sequence reads: CASQSGGRETQYF. CDR3 DNA sequence: TGTGCCAGCCAATCAGGGGGTCGAGAGACCCAGTACTTC.

The chain joins TRBV3-1 (or the pseudogene TRBV3-2) to TRBJ1-1; D may be TRBD1 (6 bases). The length of the CDR3 is 13 residues. The V end was cut by 4 bases, the J end by 4 bases, with 10 bases between. The V gene's germline CDR1 is LGHDT and CDR2 YNNKEL (reference sequence). The CDR3 coding sequence is TGTGCCAGCAGCCCCAAAGGGGGCACTGAAGCTTTCTTT. Translation gives CASSPKGGTEAFF.

This clone has only one observation. J is TRBJ2-7 and V is TRBV2, with TRBD2 matching over 7 bases. CDR1 and CDR2 (germline): SNHLY, FYNNEI. This CDR3 comprises 14 residues. The V and J ends lost 6 bases and 4 bases, in that order; junction bases with no gene match: 9. The CDR3 DNA reads as TGTGCCAGCAGCAAAGGGAGGGGACGGTACGAGCAGTACTTC. This encodes CASSKGRGRYEQYF.

CDR3 coding DNA: TGTGCCTCCCGGCTGAGGGCGGGCACCGGGGAGCTGTTTTTT. This translates into CASRLRAGTGELFF. The chain employs TRBV30 and TRBJ2-2; D possibly corresponds to TRBD2 (5 bases). The CDR3 sequence is 14 residues long. Germline V gives CDR1 GTSNPN, CDR2 SVGIG (reference sequence). V lost 7 bases, J lost 4 bases, and 16 bases lay in between.

The chain has TRBV6-1 and TRBJ2-3; 9 positions agree with TRBD2. V shed 2 bases and J 3 bases; nucleotides not matched to a gene: 6. The CDR3 has 16 amino acids. CDR1 and CDR2 (germline): MNHNS, SASEGT. CDR3 residues: CASSERGGGATDTQYF. In nucleotides, the CDR3 is TGTGCCAGCAGTGAAAGGGGCGGGGGGGCAACAGATACGCAGTATTTT.

The chain recombines TRBV28 with TRBJ1-6; 7 bases align to TRBD1. The CDR3 consists of 16 residues. Unmatched junction bases numbered 11, after V lost 6 bases and J lost 6 bases. Germline CDR1 is MDHEN and CDR2 is SYDVKM. The CDR3 DNA sequence: TGTGCCAGCAGCTGGGTCACAGGGGAGACTAATTCACCCCTCCACTTT. It is translated as CASSWVTGETNSPLHF. Using reference TRBV28 and TRBJ1-6 for the parts outside the CDR3, the full variable domain is DVKVTQSSRYLVKRTGEKVFLECVQDMDHENMFWYRQDPGLGLRLIYFSYDVKMKEKGDIPEGYSVSREKKERFSLILESASTNQTSMYLCASSWVTGETNSPLHFGNGTRLTVT.

The chain couples TRBV9 to TRBJ1-5; TRBD1 matches 8 bases. This CDR3 is built from 15 residues. Trimming cost V 3 bases and J 6 bases; bases outside gene matches: 8. The germline gives CDR1 SGDLS, CDR2 YYNGEE. The CDR3 nucleotides are TGTGCCAGCAGCGGCCCGGACAGGGATGGTCAGCCCCAGCATTTT. Translation gives CASSGPDRDGQPQHF.

The sample holds many counts of this clone. The J gene is TRBJ1-1, the V gene TRBV2; no reliable D call. The CDR3 consists of 15 residues. The V end was cut by 7 bases, the J end by 4 bases, with 19 bases between. Germline lookup yields CDR1 SNHLY and CDR2 FYNNEI. As DNA, the CDR3 is TGTGCCAGCATTCCCTCCCTTCAGGATCCCACTGAAGCTTTCTTT. This translates into CASIPSLQDPTEAFF.

A word on this clone: A read error may account for a junction end that differs from germline. This chain uses TRBV7-2 with TRBJ1-1, with a tentative D call TRBD1 (6 bases). The V gene's germline CDR1 is SGHTA and CDR2 FQGNSA. CDR3 size: 15 residues. The CDR3 sequence: CASSFLGGLNTEAFF. The CDR3 DNA is TGTGCCAGCAGCTTCCTCGGGGGGCTGAATACTGAAGCTTTCTTT. The whole variable domain, filled in from reference TRBV7-2 and TRBJ1-1, reads GAGVSQSPSNKVTEKGKDVELRCDPISGHTALYWYRQSLGQGLEFLIYFQGNSAPDKSGLPSDRFSAERTGGSVSTLTIQRTQQEDSAVYLCASSFLGGLNTEAFFGQGTRLTVV.

The rearrangement links TRBV11-2 to TRBJ2-1; D unresolved. Trimming cost V 10 bases and J 5 bases, with 24 bases left between them. Germline CDR1 and CDR2: SGHAT and FQNNGV. The CDR3 spans 16 residues. This CDR3 is CAIKAVGRNANNEQFF. CDR3 nucleotide sequence: TGTGCCATTAAAGCCGTGGGCAGGAACGCCAACAATGAGCAGTTCTTC.

This clone was observed once. The gene calls are TRBV6-5 and TRBJ1-4; possible D gene TRBD1, 5 bases. V lost 2 bases, J lost 10 bases, and 14 bases lay in between. Per germline, CDR1 MNHEY and CDR2 SVGAGI. The CDR3 loop spans 14 amino acids. The CDR3 coding sequence is TGTGCCAGCAGTTACAACCGGGACTCAGGAAAACTGTTTTTT. This sequence encodes CASSYNRDSGKLFF.

The chain couples TRBV27 to TRBJ2-1; D may be TRBD2 (6 bases). Looked up from germline, CDR1 is MNHEY and CDR2 is SMNVEV (reference sequence). The CDR3 runs to 16 residues. V was cut by 2 bases and J by 4 bases, with 15 bases left in between. The CDR3 sequence is CASSLPRLEGYNEQFF. In DNA, the CDR3 is TGTGCCAGCAGTTTACCGCGACTAGAGGGGTACAATGAGCAGTTCTTC.

V usage is TRBV4-3 and J usage is TRBJ2-5; a possible D gene is TRBD1 (6 bases). This CDR3 region has 15 residues. The V end lost 1 base, the J end lost 4 bases, and 13 bases lay between the germline ends. CDR1 and CDR2 from the germline V gene are LGHNA and YSLEER. The CDR3 nucleotides are TGCGCCAGCAGCCAAGTTATAGCCAGGGGAGAGACCCAGTACTTC. Translated: CASSQVIARGETQYF.

The chain is built from TRBV27 and TRBJ2-5; 10 bases are a match to TRBD2. The CDR3 has 16 residues. Unmatched junction bases numbered 5, after V lost 2 bases and J lost 2 bases. Germline V lookup: CDR1 MNHEY, CDR2 SMNVEV (reference sequence). CDR3 sequence (DNA): TGTGCCAGCAGTTTACTCGGACTAGCGGAACAAGAGACCCAGTACTTC. Its protein product is CASSLLGLAEQETQYF.

This chain links TRBV14 with TRBJ1-4, with 10 positions matching TRBD1. The junction had 5 bases not matched to a gene; V was cut back by 4 bases and J by 3 bases. Germline assignment: CDR1 SGHDN and CDR2 FVKESK. The CDR3 covers 16 residues. The CDR3 is CASSRDRGVANEKLFF. The CDR3 DNA is TGTGCCAGCAGCCGGGACAGGGGTGTGGCTAATGAAAAACTGTTTTTT.

The chain carries TRBV5-4 and TRBJ2-1; 11 nucleotides agree with TRBD2. The CDR3 length is 17 residues. Trimming removed 3 bases from V and 7 bases from J; junction bases left unmatched: 12. CDR1 SGHNT and CDR2 YYREEE come from the germline V gene (reference sequence). Here the CDR3 reads CASSSQTTSGSGNEQFF. As DNA, the CDR3 is TGTGCCAGCAGCTCACAAACTACTAGCGGGAGTGGAAATGAGCAGTTCTTC. Together with reference TRBV5-4 and TRBJ2-1, the CDR3 gives the full variable domain: ETGVTQSPTHLIKTRGQQVTLRCSSQSGHNTVSWYQQALGQGPQFIFQYYREEENGRGNFPPRFSGLQFPNYSSELNVNALELDDSALYLCASSSQTTSGSGNEQFFGPGTRLTVL.

The chain is built from TRBV29-1 and TRBJ1-2; 7 bases map to TRBD1. The CDR3 extends over 11 amino acids. V gave up 7 bases and J gave up 7 bases; unmatched junction bases: 6. Germline loops: CDR1 SQVTM, CDR2 ANQGSEA. As DNA, the CDR3 is TGCAGCGCTCAGGGGGTTTCTGGCTACACCTTC. Translating it yields CSAQGVSGYTF.

V and J are TRBV11-3 and TRBJ2-1; a weak D match, TRBD2 (6 bases). The CDR3 totals 14 residues. V lost 3 bases and J lost 4, with 10 bases in between. The germline gives CDR1 SGHNT, CDR2 YENEEA. The CDR3 is CASSLGDSYNEQFF. CDR3 DNA: TGTGCCAGCAGCTTGGGGGACTCTTACAATGAGCAGTTCTTC. The variable domain in full, with the rest retrieved from reference TRBV11-3 and TRBJ2-1, is EAGVVQSPRYKIIEKKQPVAFWCNPISGHNTLYWYLQNLGQGPELLIRYENEEAVDDSQLPKDRFSAERLKGVDSTLKIQPAELGDSAVYLCASSLGDSYNEQFFGPGTRLTVL.